These 20 T cell receptor beta chains share one sample of origin, sequenced in a study of T cell clones after liver transplantation. The data were produced by immunoSEQ multiplex PCR, yet TCRdb's version contains in-frame clones alone and is incomplete. Seen here are about 78,000 clones, 80% observed once, and the top ten hold approximately 0.55%. This material consisted of CD4+ T cells from blood, taken before liver transplant. The receptors were sampled from a human donor who received a liver transplant.

CDR3 DNA: TGTGCCAGCAGCGCTTCTTCAGATACGCAGTATTTT. This translates into CASSASSDTQYF. This chain links TRBV9 with TRBJ2-3, with D unclear. The ends were cut back, 3 bases at V and 4 bases at J, with 6 bases in the middle. CDR1 is SGDLS, CDR2 YYNGEE, per germline. CDR3 size: 12 residues.

This chain joins TRBV5-6 and TRBJ1-2; D remains ambiguous. This CDR3 has 12 residues. Trimming took off 0 bases at V and 6 bases at J, with 6 bases between the two ends. Germline CDR1 is SGHDT and CDR2 is YYEEEE. CDR3 coding DNA: TGTGCCAGCAGCTTGGGGGGTAATGGCTACACCTTC. Translation gives CASSLGGNGYTF.

The rearrangement joins TRBV7-3 to TRBJ1-1, with 7 bases aligning to TRBD1. The V and J ends lost 4 bases and 1 base, in that order; junction bases with no gene match: 6. The germline CDR1 and CDR2 sequences are SGHTA and FQGTGA. The CDR3 runs to 15 residues. The CDR3 here is CASSYSGTENTEAFF. The CDR3 DNA reads TGTGCCAGCAGCTACTCCGGGACAGAGAACACTGAAGCTTTCTTT.

The chain recombines TRBV28 with TRBJ2-5; D call uncertain. Trimming pared 3 bases from V and 7 bases from J, leaving 15 bases between. Per germline, CDR1 MDHEN and CDR2 SYDVKM. The CDR3 runs 14 residues. The CDR3 spells CASSFESPTGTQYF. The CDR3 coding sequence is TGTGCCAGCAGTTTTGAAAGCCCGACCGGGACCCAGTACTTC.

The genes are TRBV7-9 and TRBJ2-1; TRBD2 matches at 9 bases. CDR1 is SEHNR and CDR2 is FQNEAQ in the germline V gene (reference sequence). The CDR3 covers 14 residues. After removal of 1 base from V and 8 bases from J, the junction contained 3 bases not matched to a gene. CDR3 DNA sequence: TGTGCCAGCAGCTTAGAGTTAGCGGGAGATGAGCAGTTCTTC. Its translation is CASSLELAGDEQFF.

The gene calls are TRBV19 and TRBJ2-2; TRBD1 agrees at 10 bases. Per the germline V gene, CDR1 is LNHDA and CDR2 is SQIVND (reference sequence). V lost 4 bases to trimming and J lost 4 bases; unmatched junction nucleotides: 9. This CDR3 is 17 amino acids long. Here the CDR3 DNA reads TGTGCCAGTAGTACCTCCTTCGGACAGGGGGGCACCGGGGAGCTGTTTTTT. Translation: CASSTSFGQGGTGELFF.

The J gene is TRBJ2-5, the V gene TRBV14; tentative D call: TRBD2 (6 bases). This CDR3 comprises 13 residues. In germline, CDR1 is SGHDN, CDR2 FVKESK. V gave up 4 bases and J gave up 7 bases, with 13 bases separating them. The CDR3 sequence is CASSPRLVGTQYF. In nucleotides, the CDR3 is TGTGCCAGCAGCCCCAGACTAGTCGGGACCCAGTACTTC.

This chain connects TRBV6-1 to TRBJ1-2; the D is unclear. The germline CDR1 and CDR2 sequences are MNHNS and SASEGT. V gave up 6 bases and J gave up 3 bases, with 11 bases separating them. This CDR3 comprises 13 residues. The CDR3 DNA sequence: TGTGCCAGCAGGGCCCGGTGGGACTATGGCTACACCTTC. Protein: CASRARWDYGYTF.

This clone came up a few times. This rearrangement joins TRBV28 to TRBJ1-2; 7 positions match TRBD1. The CDR3 spans 15 residues. Germline V gene sequence: CDR1 MDHEN, CDR2 SYDVKM. Losses at the gene ends were 3 bases for V and 4 bases for J; bases not matched to a gene: 8. The CDR3 coding sequence is TGTGCCAGCAGTTTCATGACAGGGAGAGGCTATGGCTACACCTTC. This codes for CASSFMTGRGYGYTF.

This rearrangement joins TRBV5-8 to TRBJ2-1; D possibly matches TRBD1 or TRBD2 (5 bases each). V lost 3 bases and J lost 6, with 13 bases in between. Germline-derived CDR1 and CDR2 are SGHTS and YDEGEE. CDR3 length: 14 residues. Here the CDR3 reads CASSSRGTFNEQFF. Written as DNA, the CDR3 is TGTGCCAGCAGCTCCAGAGGGACCTTCAATGAGCAGTTCTTC. Looking up the rest from reference TRBV5-8 and TRBJ2-1 gives the full variable domain: EAGVTQSPTHLIKTRGQQATLRCSPISGHTSVYWYQQALGLGLQFLLWYDEGEERNRGNFPPRFSGRQFPNYSSELNVNALELEDSALYLCASSSRGTFNEQFFGPGTRLTVL.

Details on this clone: The same CDR3 also results from other DNA sequences found in this sample. The rearrangement joins TRBV7-2 to TRBJ1-2, with D unresolved. The CDR3 runs to 13 residues. With 2 bases removed from V and 0 bases from J, the gap between germline ends came to 4 bases. The germline CDR1 and CDR2 sequences are SGHTA and FQGNSA. CDR3 loop: CASSLSANYGYTF. The CDR3 bases are TGTGCCAGCAGCTTATCAGCTAACTATGGCTACACCTTC.

This chain links TRBV19 with TRBJ1-1, with 7 bases lining up with TRBD1. V was pared by 2 bases and J by 8 bases, with 23 bases of the junction left unmatched. Germline V gives CDR1 LNHDA, CDR2 SQIVND (reference sequence). The CDR3 sequence is 19 residues long. The CDR3 sequence is CASSIIMGRPGQVTREAFF. The CDR3 coding sequence is TGTGCCAGTAGTATAATAATGGGGCGTCCCGGACAGGTAACGAGAGAAGCTTTCTTT. Filled out from reference TRBV19 and TRBJ1-1, the complete variable domain reads DGGITQSPKYLFRKEGQNVTLSCEQNLNHDAMYWYRQDPGQGLRLIYYSQIVNDFQKGDIAEGYSVSREKKESFPLTVTSAQKNPTAFYLCASSIIMGRPGQVTREAFFGQGTRLTVV.

This rearrangement joins TRBV6-5 to TRBJ1-1; maybe TRBD1 (6 bases). V gave up 7 bases and J gave up 3 bases, with 15 bases separating them. Germline V gene sequence: CDR1 MNHEY, CDR2 SVGAGI. The CDR3 is made up of 14 amino acids. For the CDR3, the DNA is TGTGCCAGCACTCTGGTAGGGGGGGACACTGAAGCTTTCTTT. This encodes CASTLVGGDTEAFF.

The gene calls are TRBV28 and TRBJ2-7; 9 bases are shared with TRBD2. J was trimmed by 7 bases and V by 8 bases; bases with no gene match: 3. This CDR3 is 11 amino acids long. Germline CDR1 reads MDHEN; CDR2 reads SYDVKM. As DNA, the CDR3 is TGTGCCAGCTGGGCGGGGGGGGAGCAGTACTTC. Amino acid sequence: CASWAGGEQYF.

This rearrangement joins TRBV18 to TRBJ2-1; D unclear. The germline V gene has CDR1 KGHSH and CDR2 LQKENI. The V end was cut by 0 bases, the J end by 7 bases, with 4 bases between. The CDR3 is 12 amino acids. CDR3 DNA: TGTGCCAGCTCACCACCAGGGAATGAGCAGTTCTTC. This sequence encodes CASSPPGNEQFF. The full variable domain, in which reference TRBV18 and TRBJ2-1 provide the parts outside the CDR3, is NAGVMQNPRHLVRRRGQEARLRCSPMKGHSHVYWYRQLPEEGLKFMVYLQKENIIDESGMPKERFSAEFPKEGPSILRIQQVVRGDSAAYFCASSPPGNEQFFGPGTRLTVL.

The chain joins TRBV29-1 to TRBJ2-5; 7 bases align to TRBD2. The length of the CDR3 is 13 residues. The germline CDR1 and CDR2 sequences are SQVTM and ANQGSEA. The V and J ends lost 7 bases and 9 bases, in that order; junction bases with no gene match: 14. The CDR3: CSASPTSPFPQYF. As DNA, the CDR3 is TGCAGCGCATCCCCGACTAGCCCCTTCCCCCAGTACTTC.

The rearrangement joins TRBV2 to TRBJ2-5; D perhaps matches TRBD2 (5 bases). Germline CDR1 and CDR2: SNHLY and FYNNEI. The CDR3 contains 12 residues. The V and J ends lost 6 bases and 3 bases respectively, with 8 bases between them. The CDR3 bases are TGTGCCAGCAGCGGGGATGAAGAGACCCAGTACTTC. It translates to CASSGDEETQYF.

The chain recombines TRBV6-5 with TRBJ2-1; 11 positions match TRBD1. Germline trimming cut 6 bases from V and 4 bases from J; bases unmatched to any gene: 5. The CDR3 totals 15 residues. CDR1 MNHEY and CDR2 SVGAGI come from the germline V gene. CDR3 nucleotides: TGTGCCAGCAGGGGAGGACAGGGGGCTTACAATGAGCAGTTCTTC. It yields the protein CASRGGQGAYNEQFF.

This chain connects TRBV7-2 to TRBJ2-7; possibly TRBD1 for D (5 bases). Trimming stripped 1 base from V and 0 bases from J, with 10 bases between. The CDR3 runs 15 residues. Germline V gene data show CDR1 as SGHTA and CDR2 as FQGNSA. This CDR3 reads CASSLEAGSSYEQYF. CDR3 coding DNA: TGTGCCAGCAGCTTAGAGGCAGGGTCCTCCTACGAGCAGTACTTC.

The genes are TRBV4-3 and TRBJ2-1; 10 bases align to TRBD2. V shed 4 bases and J 9 bases; nucleotides not matched to a gene: 12. Germline CDR1 LGHNA, CDR2 YSLEER. This CDR3 is 16 amino acids long. CDR3: CASSPGASGRRGEQFF. For the CDR3, the DNA is TGCGCCAGCAGCCCCGGGGCTAGCGGGAGACGAGGTGAGCAGTTCTTC.